The present T cell receptor beta chain was sequenced within a study of cytomegalovirus exposure and HLA in healthy donors. The CDR3 sequence is 12 residues long. 13 Jbeta primers and 60 Vbeta primers were used for the PCR. Profiled with immunoSEQ multiplex PCR; TCRdb holds only in-frame clones, not every one. The sample contains around 91,000 clones, about three quarters of which appear only once. The chain combines TRBV21-1 with TRBJ1-5. TRBV21-1 is shown as a pseudogene. This TCR was recovered from a male donor in good health and CMV-seropositive. The specimen was PBMCs. The chain's CDR3 is CASSAGSQPQHF. In nucleotides, the CDR3 is TGTGCCAGCAGCGCGGGAAGTCAGCCCCAGCATTTT.